This passage covers 22 T cell receptor beta chains from one sample sequenced in a study of blood T cell repertoires in COVID-19. Measured with immunoSEQ multiplex PCR; TCRdb has only the in-frame clones, and not every one. Counted here are some 70,000 clones, under 85% occurring once; the ten biggest clones make up about 15%. Sequencing was done on a sample of peripheral blood. All receptors derive from a man between 60 and 75 years old with COVID-19, enrolled during active disease.

The chain uses TRBV6-1 and TRBJ2-7; D call uncertain. CDR1 and CDR2 (germline): MNHNS, SASEGT. This CDR3 comprises 16 residues. V lost 4 bases to trimming and J lost 3 bases, with 19 bases between them. DNA of the CDR3: TGTGCCAGCAGTGGTACCTCAACCACCCTCTACTACGAGCAGTACTTC. Translated, it gives CASSGTSTTLYYEQYF.

The chain uses TRBV27 and TRBJ2-4, with D perhaps matching TRBD2 (6 bases). V lost 6 bases and J 6 bases, leaving 12 bases between the germline ends. CDR3 size: 13 residues. Germline V CDR1 and CDR2: MNHEY, SMNVEV (reference sequence). CDR3 nucleotide sequence: TGTGCCAGCAGCCCCGGGGGAACAAACATTCAGTACTTC. Protein: CASSPGGTNIQYF.

The CDR3 protein is CASSLQGGSSYEQYF. The CDR3 coding sequence is TGCGCCAGCAGCTTACAGGGGGGTAGCTCCTACGAGCAGTACTTC. The rearrangement links TRBV5-1 to TRBJ2-7; 8 bases map to TRBD1. J lost 0 bases, V lost 2 bases, and 4 bases had no gene match. The CDR3 has 15 amino acids. CDR1 and CDR2 (germline): SGHRS, YFSETQ.

J is TRBJ2-3 and V is TRBV5-1; D ambiguous. Between the trimmed V and J ends, which lost 5 bases and 3 bases, there was a span of 4 bases. CDR1 and CDR2 (germline): SGHRS, YFSETQ. This CDR3 region has 11 residues. CDR3 residues: CASRQTDTQYF. The CDR3 DNA is TGCGCCAGCAGACAGACAGATACGCAGTATTTT. The complete variable domain, with remaining parts taken from reference TRBV5-1 and TRBJ2-3, reads KAGVTQTPRYLIKTRGQQVTLSCSPISGHRSVSWYQQTPGQGLQFLFEYFSETQRNKGNFPGRFSGRQFSNSRSEMNVSTLELGDSALYLCASRQTDTQYFGPGTRLTVL.

The chain is built from TRBV3-1 (or the pseudogene TRBV3-2) and TRBJ2-4, with D unclear. Trimming took off 1 base at V and 0 bases at J, with 10 bases between the two ends. Germline CDR1 LGHDT, CDR2 YNNKEL (reference sequence). This CDR3 contains 16 residues. CDR3 region: CASSQGGGVAKNIQYF. The CDR3 nucleotides are TGTGCCAGCAGCCAAGGAGGCGGAGTAGCCAAAAACATTCAGTACTTC.

In its sample, this clone was seen many times. The rearrangement uses TRBV5-1 and TRBJ2-1; possible D gene TRBD1, 5 bases. The CDR3 spans 15 residues. The V end was cut by 4 bases, the J end by 1 base, with 12 bases between. Per the germline V gene, CDR1 is SGHRS and CDR2 is YFSETQ. In nucleotides, the CDR3 is TGCGCCAGCAGCACGCAGGGTCAGTCCTACAATGAGCAGTTCTTC. It codes for CASSTQGQSYNEQFF.

This chain links TRBV6-1 with TRBJ1-2; D perhaps matches TRBD1 (6 bases). The CDR3 is 13 amino acids. CDR1 and CDR2 (germline): MNHNS, SASEGT. V gave up 3 bases and J gave up 3 bases, with 8 bases separating them. The CDR3 loop reads CASSDRQDYGYTF. The CDR3 coding sequence is TGTGCCAGCAGTGACCGACAGGACTATGGCTACACCTTC.

V and J are TRBV30 and TRBJ1-1, with 7 bases fitting TRBD1. The CDR3 consists of 15 residues. With 3 bases clipped from V and 5 bases from J, the junction kept 12 bases outside the gene matches. The V gene's germline CDR1 is GTSNPN and CDR2 SVGIG (reference sequence). The CDR3 loop is CAWRAPDRVSTEAFF. CDR3 coding DNA: TGTGCCTGGAGGGCCCCTGACAGGGTTAGTACTGAAGCTTTCTTT.

V gene TRBV30 combines with J gene TRBJ1-2, with unresolved D. The CDR3 is 12 residues long. Germline V gene lookup returns CDR1 GTSNPN and CDR2 SVGIG (reference sequence). V shed 5 bases and J shed 4 bases, with 11 bases lying between them. The CDR3 DNA reads as TGTGCCTGGGCCGGTCACGCCTATGGCTACACCTTC. Translating gives CAWAGHAYGYTF.

The J gene is TRBJ1-3, the V gene TRBV29-1; D is undetermined. CDR1 is SQVTM, CDR2 ANQGSEA, per germline. V was clipped by 5 bases and J by 0 bases, with 8 bases between them. The CDR3 sequence is 13 residues long. CDR3 DNA: TGCAGCGTTCGCCACAGCTCTGGAAACACCATATATTTT. Amino acids: CSVRHSSGNTIYF.

The chain is built from TRBV5-1 and TRBJ2-4, with TRBD1 identical over 8 bases. V shed 2 bases, J shed 6 bases, and the junction held 4 bases outside the gene matches. This CDR3 region has 14 residues. Germline CDR1 reads SGHRS; CDR2 reads YFSETQ. The CDR3: CASSFLTGGNIQYF. DNA for the CDR3: TGCGCCAGCAGCTTTCTCACAGGGGGAAACATTCAGTACTTC.

This sequence joins TRBV9 and TRBJ1-3; D call uncertain. The CDR3 contains 16 residues. Germline V gene lookup returns CDR1 SGDLS and CDR2 YYNGEE. Trimming removed 4 bases at V and 0 bases at J, with 14 bases between. Here the CDR3 reads CASSPAGSHSGNTIYF. CDR3 in DNA: TGTGCCAGCAGCCCAGCGGGTTCCCACTCTGGAAACACCATATATTTT.

This rearrangement joins TRBV27 to TRBJ2-4, with D perhaps TRBD2 (7 bases). The V end lost 8 bases, the J end lost 2 bases, and 10 bases lay between the germline ends. The germline CDR1 and CDR2 sequences are MNHEY and SMNVEV (reference sequence). The CDR3 contains 13 residues. In nucleotides, the CDR3 is TGTGCCAGCCGCGGGGGCCCCAAAAACATTCAGTACTTC. It translates to CASRGGPKNIQYF.

This chain joins TRBV29-1 and TRBJ1-2; TRBD1 matches at 12 bases. V dropped 3 bases and J dropped 9; count of bases not matched to a gene: 5. The CDR3 runs to 13 residues. From germline, CDR1 is SQVTM and CDR2 ANQGSEA. CDR3 residues: CSVDGTGGHSYTF. As DNA, the CDR3 is TGCAGCGTTGATGGGACAGGGGGCCATAGCTACACCTTC.

CDR3 nucleotide sequence: TGTGCCATCAGTGAGCCGCGGGGACAGGGGGCGGGCGAGCAGTACTTC. It is translated as CAISEPRGQGAGEQYF. The rearrangement links TRBV10-3 to TRBJ2-7, with TRBD1 identical over 12 bases. Losses at the gene ends were 2 bases for V and 6 bases for J; bases not matched to a gene: 8. The CDR3 loop spans 16 amino acids. Germline CDR1 and CDR2: ENHRY and SYGVKD.

The chain combines TRBV4-1 with TRBJ1-1, with TRBD1 as a possible D gene (6 bases). V was clipped by 4 bases and J by 6 bases, with 15 bases between them. Germline CDR1 is MGHRA and CDR2 is YSYEKL. The CDR3 loop spans 14 amino acids. CDR3 in amino acids: CASSRPQGEAEAFF. CDR3 DNA: TGCGCCAGCAGCCGCCCACAGGGTGAGGCTGAAGCTTTCTTT.

The chain has TRBV19 and TRBJ2-1, with 9 nucleotides matching TRBD1. CDR1 and CDR2 (germline): LNHDA, SQIVND (reference sequence). V dropped 4 bases and J dropped 7; count of bases not matched to a gene: 8. The CDR3 is 15 amino acids. The CDR3 is CASSTLGTGINEQFF. The DNA for the CDR3 is TGTGCCAGTAGTACCCTCGGGACAGGGATAAATGAGCAGTTCTTC.

This clone was seen a single time. This rearrangement joins TRBV5-1 to TRBJ1-1; TRBD1 is a possible D gene (6 bases). In germline, CDR1 is SGHRS, CDR2 YFSETQ. V dropped 0 bases and J dropped 7 bases, with 10 bases sitting between them. The CDR3 runs to 13 residues. The CDR3 coding sequence is TGCGCCAGCAGCTTGGGGGCGACAGGTGAAGCTTTCTTT. This codes for CASSLGATGEAFF.

V gene TRBV5-1 combines with J gene TRBJ2-3; unclear D gene. CDR1 and CDR2 from the germline V gene are SGHRS and YFSETQ. The CDR3 totals 15 residues. V was cut by 0 bases and J by 2 bases, with 10 bases left in between. DNA of the CDR3: TGCGCCAGCAGCTTGGGGGCAGGTAACACAGATACGCAGTATTTT. Amino acid sequence: CASSLGAGNTDTQYF.

The rearrangement uses TRBV28 and TRBJ1-5; D not certain. V gave up 6 bases and J gave up 2 bases, with 14 bases separating them. Germline CDR1 MDHEN, CDR2 SYDVKM. This CDR3 has 15 residues. CDR3 loop: CASSLAGGGNQPQHF. In nucleotides, the CDR3 is TGTGCCAGCAGCCTAGCGGGTGGCGGCAATCAGCCCCAGCATTTT.

The chain couples TRBV7-3 to TRBJ2-1; 8 positions agree with TRBD1. This CDR3 contains 14 residues. Germline CDR1 reads SGHTA; CDR2 reads FQGTGA. Trimming removed 5 bases from V and 7 bases from J; junction bases left unmatched: 7. The CDR3 bases are TGTGCCAGCAGCGTATCGACAGGGGATAATGAGCAGTTCTTC. This codes for CASSVSTGDNEQFF.

This sequence joins TRBV14 and TRBJ2-7; TRBD1 aligns across 7 bases. The CDR3 sequence is 12 residues long. The ends lost 4 bases at V and 6 bases at J; junction bases unmatched: 3. Germline-derived CDR1 and CDR2 are SGHDN and FVKESK. CDR3 sequence: CASSPGQLEQYF. For the CDR3, the DNA is TGTGCCAGCAGCCCGGGACAGCTCGAGCAGTACTTC.